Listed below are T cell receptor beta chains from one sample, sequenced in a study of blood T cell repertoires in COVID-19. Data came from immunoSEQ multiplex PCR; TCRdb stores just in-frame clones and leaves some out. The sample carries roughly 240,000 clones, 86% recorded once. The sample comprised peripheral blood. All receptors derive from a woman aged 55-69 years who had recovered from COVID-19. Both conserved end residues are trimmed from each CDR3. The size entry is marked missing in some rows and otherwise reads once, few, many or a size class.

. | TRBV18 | ASSPKDRAAYNEQF
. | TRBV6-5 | ASSYSRQNSGNTIY
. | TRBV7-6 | ASSHRDRGSDTQY
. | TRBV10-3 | AISESDTFPLH
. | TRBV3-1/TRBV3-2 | ASSQDGQGPDTQY
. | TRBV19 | ASSIPGQASQDTQY
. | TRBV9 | ASSGSHFSYNEQF
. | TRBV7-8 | ASSLRATEAF
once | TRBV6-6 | ASSPTSGGLRPYEQY
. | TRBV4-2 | ASSQAAGELF
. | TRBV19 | ASSRGASLGFDEQY
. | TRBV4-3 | ASSQDAGVSGEATDTQY
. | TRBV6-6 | ASHRVVNNEQF
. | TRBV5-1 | ASSSPLGSSTDTQY
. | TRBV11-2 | ASSLPGQGGTDTQY
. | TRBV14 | ASSQIGDWGTQY
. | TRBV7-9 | ASSPNVRRATEAF
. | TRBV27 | ASSRHLGHSEQY
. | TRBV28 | ASSSSKAVVHNEQF
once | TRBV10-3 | AISGTGYTGELF
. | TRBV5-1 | ASSFISPGQSLPSNYGYT
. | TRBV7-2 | ASSLGPPYNEQF
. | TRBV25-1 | ASSPPGWASDNSPLH
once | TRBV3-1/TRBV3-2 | ASSQIAGEAKNIQY
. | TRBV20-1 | SASPQSTEAF
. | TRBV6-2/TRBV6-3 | ASSYRTGTGNEKLF